A single sample is the source of the 29 T cell receptor beta chains below, sequenced in a study of CD8+ T cells in alopecia areata (dated by TCRdb to about 2018). What the treatment or condition label conveys for this sample: oral pan-JAK inhibitor, 5-10 mg twice daily. The library was obtained by the immunoSEQ multiplex PCR assay. RNA was extracted from all samples and reverse transcribed into cDNA as template for TCR sequencing. TCRdb obtained this table from immuneACCESS and retained in-frame rearrangements with V and J assigned. These tables miss some clones; where compared with another copy, unresolved V genes account for less than half of the shortfall, and the remainder is unexplained. In all, the sample holds roughly 210,000 clones, and around two fifths of those were seen once. The top ten constitute roughly 2.8% of the sample. The source material was CD4+ T cells sorted from blood, sampled at roughly week 36, from a patient treated with tofacitinib. These receptors all come from a human donor with alopecia areata.

Comment on this clone: Other nucleotide sequences in the sample specify the same CDR3. The rearrangement joins TRBV7-9 to TRBJ2-7; D ambiguous. Germline values: CDR1 SEHNR, CDR2 FQNEAQ (reference sequence). CDR3 length: 11 amino acids. Trimming removed 6 bases from V and 1 base from J, with 4 bases in between. DNA of the CDR3: TGTGCCAGCAGTCCTTCCTACGAGCAGTACTTC. Protein sequence: CASSPSYEQYF.

In this sample, this clone turned up a few times. The chain has TRBV9 and TRBJ2-6, with D perhaps being TRBD1 or TRBD2 (6 bases each). This CDR3 is 18 amino acids long. The germline V gene encodes CDR1 SGDLS and CDR2 YYNGEE. The V gene lost 7 bases and the J gene lost 0 bases, with 20 bases spanning the gap. The CDR3 bases are TGTGCCAGCCTAAAGGGGGGCAGCCTTTCCTCTGGGGCCAACGTCCTGACTTTC. It encodes CASLKGGSLSSGANVLTF.

Turning to this clone: This sample also contains other DNA sequences that code for the same CDR3. V is TRBV27 and J is TRBJ2-6, with D hard to call. CDR3 size: 14 residues. Germline CDR1 MNHEY, CDR2 SMNVEV (reference sequence). Trimming cost V 0 bases and J 3 bases, with 3 bases left between them. The CDR3 spells CASSLSSGANVLTF. The CDR3, as DNA: TGTGCCAGCAGTTTATCGAGTGGGGCCAACGTCCTGACTTTC.

V usage is TRBV30 and J usage is TRBJ2-7; 7 nucleotides align to TRBD1. The CDR3 is 11 residues long. Germline-derived CDR1 and CDR2 are GTSNPN and SVGIG (reference sequence). Trimming removed 5 bases from V and 6 bases from J; junction bases left unmatched: 4. The CDR3: CAWAQGSEQYF. The CDR3 DNA follows: TGTGCCTGGGCACAGGGGTCCGAGCAGTACTTC.

This clone was seen just once. V and J are TRBV11-2 and TRBJ2-2; maybe TRBD2 (6 bases). The V gene lost 3 bases and the J gene lost 6 bases, with 17 bases spanning the gap. Looked up from germline, CDR1 is SGHAT and CDR2 is FQNNGV. The CDR3 covers 16 residues. In DNA, the CDR3 is TGTGCCAGCAGCTTGGTTAGCGGATCGGGAGCCGGGGAGCTGTTTTTT. It codes for CASSLVSGSGAGELFF.

The chain links TRBV5-1 to TRBJ2-3; D remains unclear. This CDR3 comprises 12 residues. Germline lookup yields CDR1 SGHRS and CDR2 YFSETQ. Trimming shortened V by 1 base and J by 4 bases, and 4 bases separated the two germline ends. In nucleotides, the CDR3 is TGCGCCAGCAGCTTGCTCGCAGATACGCAGTATTTT. This codes for CASSLLADTQYF. The variable domain in full, with the rest retrieved from reference TRBV5-1 and TRBJ2-3, is KAGVTQTPRYLIKTRGQQVTLSCSPISGHRSVSWYQQTPGQGLQFLFEYFSETQRNKGNFPGRFSGRQFSNSRSEMNVSTLELGDSALYLCASSLLADTQYFGPGTRLTVL.

This sequence joins TRBV14 and TRBJ1-2, with D unresolved. V lost 0 bases, J lost 6 bases, and 11 bases lay in between. The CDR3 contains 14 residues. Germline V gene data show CDR1 as SGHDN and CDR2 as FVKESK. CDR3 DNA sequence: TGTGCCAGCAGCCAAGATCTTTGGAGGGATGGCTACACCTTC. The encoded protein is CASSQDLWRDGYTF.

The gene calls are TRBV29-1 and TRBJ2-7; D possibly uses TRBD1 or TRBD2 (5 bases each). V was shortened by 4 bases and J by 2 bases, with 9 bases between the two germline ends. The CDR3 length is 12 residues. Per the germline V gene, CDR1 is SQVTM and CDR2 is ANQGSEA. The CDR3 is CSVGDGTYEQYF. The DNA for the CDR3 is TGCAGCGTTGGGGACGGAACCTACGAGCAGTACTTC.

A few counts support this clone. V is TRBV2 and J is TRBJ2-6; D assignment may be TRBD1 or TRBD2 (5 bases each). Germline CDR1 reads SNHLY; CDR2 reads FYNNEI. V lost 6 bases, J lost 0 bases, and 9 bases lay in between. This CDR3 has 15 residues. The CDR3 loop is CASSPGRSGANVLTF. In DNA, the CDR3 is TGTGCCAGCAGCCCGGGGCGCTCTGGGGCCAACGTCCTGACTTTC.

This clone was observed a handful of times. V usage is TRBV29-1 and J usage is TRBJ2-7, with D possibly matching TRBD2 (6 bases). The CDR3 contains 12 residues. Trimming left V 5 bases short and J 3 bases short, with 11 bases between. Germline V gives CDR1 SQVTM, CDR2 ANQGSEA. The CDR3 protein is CSVSLTSYEQYF. CDR3 in DNA: TGCAGCGTTAGTCTGACTAGCTACGAGCAGTACTTC.

V is TRBV7-2 and J is TRBJ2-7, with 10 bases that match TRBD2. There are 16 residues in the CDR3. The V gene end was trimmed by 1 base and the J gene end by 7 bases; junction bases not matched to a gene: 10. Germline V gene data show CDR1 as SGHTA and CDR2 as FQGNSA. The DNA for the CDR3 is TGTGCCAGCAGCTTAGGGCTAGCGGGAGTGGGTCGGGAGCAGTACTTC. It codes for CASSLGLAGVGREQYF.

This clone was recorded a few times. The V gene is TRBV7-8, the J gene TRBJ1-1, with no clear D. The length of the CDR3 is 13 residues. V shed 0 bases and J shed 5 bases, with 7 bases lying between them. In germline, CDR1 is SGHVS, CDR2 FQNEAQ. This CDR3 reads CASSLAAGTEAFF. For the CDR3, the DNA is TGTGCCAGCAGCTTAGCGGCAGGAACTGAAGCTTTCTTT.

This clone was observed a few times. This chain joins TRBV7-9 and TRBJ2-7, with D possibly being TRBD1 (6 bases). The CDR3 has 15 amino acids. Germline V gene lookup returns CDR1 SEHNR and CDR2 FQNEAQ (reference sequence). V gave up 1 base and J gave up 0 bases, with 10 bases separating them. The CDR3 region has the DNA TGTGCCAGCAGCTTAGGACAGGCGTACTCCTACGAGCAGTACTTC. This gives the protein CASSLGQAYSYEQYF.

In its sample, this clone was seen once. The V and J genes are TRBV9 and TRBJ2-4, with TRBD2 matching over 8 bases. Germline-derived CDR1 and CDR2 are SGDLS and YYNGEE. The CDR3 runs 15 residues. J was trimmed by 6 bases and V by 2 bases; bases with no gene match: 7. CDR3 residues: CASSVLDSGANIQYF. Written as DNA, the CDR3 is TGTGCCAGCAGCGTCCTCGATAGCGGGGCAAACATTCAGTACTTC.

The sample holds a few counts of this clone. V gene TRBV7-9 combines with J gene TRBJ2-4; a weak D match, TRBD2 (5 bases). CDR1 and CDR2 (germline): SEHNR, FQNEAQ (reference sequence). The CDR3 is 12 residues long. The V and J ends lost 5 bases and 9 bases respectively, with 11 bases between them. CDR3 in DNA: TGTGCCAGCAGCCCCGACGGAGGCATTCAGTACTTC. It translates to CASSPDGGIQYF.

V and J are TRBV11-2 and TRBJ2-3; the D gene is possibly TRBD2 (5 bases). There are 13 residues in the CDR3. Germline V gene data show CDR1 as SGHAT and CDR2 as FQNNGV. V dropped 3 bases and J dropped 5 bases, with 9 bases sitting between them. As DNA, the CDR3 is TGTGCCAGCAGCTTCGGAGGTTTAGATACGCAGTATTTT. Encoded protein: CASSFGGLDTQYF. Based on the CDR3 plus reference TRBV11-2 and TRBJ2-3, the full variable domain is EAGVAQSPRYKIIEKRQSVAFWCNPISGHATLYWYQQILGQGPKLLIQFQNNGVVDDSQLPKDRFSAERLKGVDSTLKIQPAKLEDSAVYLCASSFGGLDTQYFGPGTRLTVL.

This clone was counted only a few times. The rearrangement uses TRBV13 and TRBJ1-3; perhaps TRBD1 as D (5 bases). This CDR3 contains 17 residues. Germline V gives CDR1 PRHDT, CDR2 FYEKMQ (reference sequence). V gave up 2 bases and J gave up 1 base, with 15 bases separating them. CDR3 DNA: TGTGCCAGCAGCTTAACGGGGCACAGACCATCTGGAAACACCATATATTTT. Its translation is CASSLTGHRPSGNTIYF.

The V call is TRBV11-2, the J call TRBJ1-5, with TRBD1 identical over 8 bases. CDR1 SGHAT and CDR2 FQNNGV come from the germline V gene. V shed 3 bases, J shed 4 bases, and the junction held 2 bases outside the gene matches. The CDR3 is made up of 14 amino acids. CDR3 protein: CASSLGQANQPQHF. CDR3 nucleotides: TGTGCCAGCAGCTTGGGACAGGCGAATCAGCCCCAGCATTTT.

J is TRBJ1-2 and V is TRBV28; TRBD1 agrees at 7 bases. This CDR3 region has 12 residues. Unmatched junction bases numbered 1, after V lost 5 bases and J lost 4 bases. Looked up from germline, CDR1 is MDHEN and CDR2 is SYDVKM. The CDR3 is CASSRDSYGYTF. The CDR3 DNA reads TGTGCCAGCAGTCGGGACAGCTATGGCTACACCTTC.

The chain has TRBV7-2 and TRBJ2-1; 9 positions agree with TRBD1. The CDR3 has 14 amino acids. J was trimmed by 3 bases and V by 5 bases; bases with no gene match: 2. Germline CDR1 is SGHTA and CDR2 is FQGNSA. CDR3 nucleotides: TGTGCCAGCAGCGAGGGACAGGGCTACAATGAGCAGTTCTTC. Translating gives CASSEGQGYNEQFF.

The chain uses TRBV28 and TRBJ2-5, with no clear D. Germline values: CDR1 MDHEN, CDR2 SYDVKM. V lost 5 bases and J 5 bases, leaving 6 bases between the germline ends. This CDR3 is 11 amino acids long. DNA of the CDR3: TGTGCCAGCAGTACACGGGAGACCCAGTACTTC. This translates into CASSTRETQYF. The full variable domain, with the rest looked up from reference TRBV28 and TRBJ2-5, is DVKVTQSSRYLVKRTGEKVFLECVQDMDHENMFWYRQDPGLGLRLIYFSYDVKMKEKGDIPEGYSVSREKKERFSLILESASTNQTSMYLCASSTRETQYFGPGTRLLVL.

This sequence joins TRBV18 and TRBJ2-1; no firm D call. Per the germline V gene, CDR1 is KGHSH and CDR2 is LQKENI. Trimming cost V 0 bases and J 6 bases, with 6 bases left between them. The CDR3 loop spans 13 amino acids. The CDR3 region is CASSPPESNEQFF. The CDR3 DNA reads TGTGCCAGCTCACCACCGGAGAGCAATGAGCAGTTCTTC. Looking up the rest from reference TRBV18 and TRBJ2-1 gives the full variable domain: NAGVMQNPRHLVRRRGQEARLRCSPMKGHSHVYWYRQLPEEGLKFMVYLQKENIIDESGMPKERFSAEFPKEGPSILRIQQVVRGDSAAYFCASSPPESNEQFFGPGTRLTVL.

The CDR3 reads CASSNPGGREYEQYF. CDR3 nucleotide sequence: TGTGCCAGCAGCAATCCGGGGGGGAGGGAGTACGAGCAGTACTTC. V usage is TRBV4-2 and J usage is TRBJ2-7; 8 nucleotides align to TRBD2. CDR1 is LGHNA, CDR2 YNFKEQ, per germline. The CDR3 is made up of 15 amino acids. Trimming cost V 5 bases and J 4 bases; bases outside gene matches: 10.

CDR3 DNA sequence: TGCGCCAGCAGCGACCGCGGGGGCACAGATACGCAGTATTTT. Its translation: CASSDRGGTDTQYF. The V and J genes are TRBV5-1 and TRBJ2-3, with D perhaps matching TRBD2 (6 bases). This CDR3 comprises 14 residues. The ends were cut back, 4 bases at V and 1 base at J, with 10 bases in the middle. Germline CDR1 and CDR2: SGHRS and YFSETQ.

This clone has a handful of counts. V is TRBV15 and J is TRBJ2-5; a possible D gene is TRBD2 (6 bases). This CDR3 is built from 12 residues. V lost 5 bases and J lost 9, with 13 bases in between. Germline values: CDR1 LNHNV, CDR2 YYDKDF (reference sequence). The chain's CDR3 is CATSGRREAQYF. CDR3 bases: TGTGCCACCAGCGGAAGGAGGGAGGCCCAGTACTTC.

This clone came up a few times. This sequence joins TRBV2 and TRBJ2-2; D remains ambiguous. V gave up 1 base and J gave up 8 bases, with 11 bases separating them. The CDR3 is 14 residues long. The V gene's germline CDR1 is SNHLY and CDR2 FYNNEI. The chain's CDR3 is CASSEGRTRGELFF. The CDR3 coding sequence is TGTGCCAGCAGTGAAGGCCGTACAAGGGGGGAGCTGTTTTTT.

This clone was seen ten or more times. This chain links TRBV10-3 with TRBJ1-1, with 8 bases aligning to TRBD1. The CDR3 consists of 14 residues. Per the germline V gene, CDR1 is ENHRY and CDR2 is SYGVKD. V lost 5 bases to trimming and J lost 3 bases; unmatched junction nucleotides: 5. Here the CDR3 reads CAISLTGEDTEAFF. In nucleotides, the CDR3 is TGTGCCATCAGTTTGACAGGGGAGGACACTGAAGCTTTCTTT.

The chain couples TRBV4-1 to TRBJ2-7, with D perhaps TRBD2 (6 bases). The CDR3 length is 16 residues. Germline V gene sequence: CDR1 MGHRA, CDR2 YSYEKL. Trimming cost V 0 bases and J 0 bases, with 12 bases left between them. Written as DNA, the CDR3 is TGCGCCAGCAGCCAAGACGCTAGCGCCGTCTCCTACGAGCAGTACTTC. Translated, it gives CASSQDASAVSYEQYF.

This clone is a singleton in its sample. The chain recombines TRBV10-3 with TRBJ2-7; the match to TRBD1 covers 10 bases. The CDR3 extends over 15 amino acids. The V gene end was trimmed by 10 bases and the J gene end by 3 bases; junction bases not matched to a gene: 12. CDR1 is ENHRY, CDR2 SYGVKD, per germline. DNA for the CDR3: TGTGCCAGCAGATCCGACGGGACAGGGGTCTACGAGCAGTACTTC. It specifies CASRSDGTGVYEQYF.